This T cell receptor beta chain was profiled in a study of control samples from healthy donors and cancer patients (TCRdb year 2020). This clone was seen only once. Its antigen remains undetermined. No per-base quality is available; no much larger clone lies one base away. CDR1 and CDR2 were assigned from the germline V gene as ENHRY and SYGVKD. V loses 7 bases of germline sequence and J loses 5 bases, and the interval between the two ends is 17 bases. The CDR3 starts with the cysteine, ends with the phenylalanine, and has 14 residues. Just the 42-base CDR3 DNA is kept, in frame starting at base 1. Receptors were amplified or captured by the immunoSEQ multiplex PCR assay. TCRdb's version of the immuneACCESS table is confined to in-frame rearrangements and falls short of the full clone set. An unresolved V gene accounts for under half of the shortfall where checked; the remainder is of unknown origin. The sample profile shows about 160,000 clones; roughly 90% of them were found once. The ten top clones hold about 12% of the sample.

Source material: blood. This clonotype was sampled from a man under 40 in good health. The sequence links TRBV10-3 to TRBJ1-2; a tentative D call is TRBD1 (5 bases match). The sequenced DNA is TGTGCCATCATGGAGGAGACAGATCCTTATGGCTACACCTTC. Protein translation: CAIMEETDPYGYTF.